A selection of T cell receptor beta chains follows, all from one sample in a study of T cells in Graves' hyperthyroidism and ophthalmopathy. TCRdb reprocessed the multiplex PCR reads with MiXCR, giving one entry per CDR3 protein. The table has tens of thousands of distinct CDR3 sequences, roughly 50% seen once. Sequencing was carried out using blood. Receptor source: a woman aged 60-75 years with Graves' ophthalmopathy. Each CDR3 is given with its conserved first and last residue. The D gene is left open where the match is weak. Not every row has a clone size; where given, it reads once, few, many or a size class.

J gene: TRBJ2-3
clone size: .
V gene: TRBV7-3
D gene: TRBD1
CDR3 protein: CASSRTGVYTDTQYF
CDR3 DNA: TGTGCCAGCAGCCGAACAGGGGTGTACACAGATACGCAGTATTTT

J gene: TRBJ1-1
clone size: .
V gene: TRBV7-3
D gene: .
CDR3 protein: CASSFAVKGRGEGTEAFF
CDR3 DNA: TGTGCCAGCAGCTTCGCAGTGAAGGGCAGAGGGGAAGGCACTGAAGCTTTCTTT

J gene: TRBJ2-7
clone size: .
V gene: TRBV7-6
D gene: .
CDR3 protein: CASGLVRRAFKSYEQYF
CDR3 DNA: TGTGCCAGCGGCTTAGTGCGAAGGGCCTTTAAATCCTACGAGCAGTACTTC

J gene: TRBJ1-6
clone size: .
V gene: TRBV20-1
D gene: .
CDR3 protein: CSASPSGNSPLHF
CDR3 DNA: TGCAGTGCTAGCCCCAGCGGTAATTCACCCCTCCACTTT

J gene: TRBJ2-5
clone size: .
V gene: TRBV6-4
D gene: TRBD1
CDR3 protein: CASRPAGTGAGETQYF
CDR3 DNA: TGTGCCAGCAGACCCGCCGGGACAGGGGCGGGAGAGACCCAGTACTTC

J gene: TRBJ1-6
clone size: .
V gene: TRBV5-6
D gene: .
CDR3 protein: CASSLPGGDSPLHF
CDR3 DNA: TGTGCCAGCAGCTTGCCTGGGGGTGATTCACCCCTCCACTTT

J gene: TRBJ1-3
clone size: many
V gene: TRBV6-1
D gene: TRBD1
CDR3 protein: CASGTGQDGNTIYF
CDR3 DNA: TGTGCCAGCGGAACGGGACAGGATGGAAACACCATATATTTT

J gene: TRBJ2-7
clone size: once
V gene: TRBV19
D gene: TRBD1
CDR3 protein: CASSIRGQGAGEQYF
CDR3 DNA: TGTGCCAGTAGTATCCGCGGACAGGGGGCGGGGGAGCAGTACTTC

J gene: TRBJ1-1
clone size: many
V gene: TRBV12-5
D gene: .
CDR3 protein: CTSGLSPGINTEAFF
CDR3 DNA: TGTACTAGTGGTTTGTCTCCAGGTATTAACACTGAAGCTTTCTTT

J gene: TRBJ1-6
clone size: .
V gene: TRBV20-1
D gene: .
CDR3 protein: CSASFSGETPLHF
CDR3 DNA: TGCAGTGCTAGCTTTAGCGGGGAGACACCCCTCCACTTT

J gene: TRBJ2-7
clone size: .
V gene: TRBV19
D gene: .
CDR3 protein: CACSPLVRVRPFEQYF
CDR3 DNA: TGTGCCTGTAGTCCTCTGGTAAGGGTACGCCCCTTCGAGCAGTACTTC

J gene: TRBJ1-3
clone size: .
V gene: TRBV7-2
D gene: .
CDR3 protein: CASTNHQFYGNTIYF
CDR3 DNA: TGTGCCAGCACTAACCATCAGTTCTATGGAAACACCATATATTTT

J gene: TRBJ2-1
clone size: many
V gene: TRBV12-3/TRBV12-4
D gene: .
CDR3 protein: CASSLWGQPYNEQFF
CDR3 DNA: TGTGCCAGCAGTTTGTGGGGCCAACCCTACAATGAGCAGTTCTTC

J gene: TRBJ1-6
clone size: .
V gene: TRBV20-1
D gene: .
CDR3 protein: CSARDSVAGGGSPLHF
CDR3 DNA: TGCAGTGCTAGAGATTCGGTAGCGGGGGGCGGTTCACCCCTCCACTTT

J gene: TRBJ1-1
clone size: many
V gene: TRBV11-2
D gene: .
CDR3 protein: CASSSPLRTEAFF
CDR3 DNA: TGTGCCAGCAGCTCCCCTCTGCGGACTGAAGCTTTCTTT

J gene: TRBJ2-5
clone size: many
V gene: TRBV2
D gene: TRBD1
CDR3 protein: CASSEAGQGAAAQYF
CDR3 DNA: TGTGCCAGCAGTGAAGCGGGACAGGGGGCAGCAGCCCAGTACTTC

J gene: TRBJ2-2
clone size: .
V gene: TRBV10-1
D gene: TRBD2
CDR3 protein: CASSSLGGGGGDTGELFF
CDR3 DNA: TGCGCCAGCAGCTCTCTGGGGGGGGGGGGGGGGGACACCGGGGAGCTGTTTTTT

J gene: TRBJ2-1
clone size: .
V gene: TRBV7-8
D gene: .
CDR3 protein: CASSLGGGKTYNEQFF
CDR3 DNA: TGTGCCAGCAGCTTAGGAGGGGGAAAAACCTACAATGAGCAGTTCTTC

J gene: TRBJ2-7
clone size: once
V gene: TRBV12-3/TRBV12-4
D gene: TRBD1
CDR3 protein: CASSPGTGLWEQYF
CDR3 DNA: TGTGCCAGCAGTCCTGGGACAGGGTTATGGGAGCAGTACTTC

J gene: TRBJ1-5
clone size: .
V gene: TRBV6-5
D gene: .
CDR3 protein: CASSRDFRTQRF
CDR3 DNA: TGTGCCAGCAGTCGGGACTTTCGGACCCAGCGTTTT